The rows below give T cell receptor beta chains drawn from one sample of a study of blood T cell repertoires in COVID-19. Sequenced by immunoSEQ multiplex PCR; TCRdb stores in-frame clones only, minus some. The data contain around 330,000 clones, 89% of them seen just once; the ten biggest clones take up roughly 5%. The sample taken for sequencing was PBMCs or T cells enriched from blood (not recorded which). These receptors all come from a man between 60 and 75 years old who had recovered from COVID-19. The CDR3 runs from the conserved cysteine through the conserved F or W. Each record gives: D gene, clone size, V gene, J gene, CDR3 protein, CDR3 DNA. A D gene is named only where the DNA matches it firmly. The size entry is marked missing in some rows and otherwise reads once, few, many or a size class.

>TRBD2|.|TRBV6-1|TRBJ2-1
CASSGQLAGGPYNEQFF
TGTGCCAGCAGTGGGCAACTAGCGGGAGGGCCATACAATGAGCAGTTCTTC
>TRBD2|.|TRBV15|TRBJ2-1
CATSRSGGAGDEQFF
TGTGCCACCAGCCGTAGCGGGGGGGCCGGCGATGAGCAGTTCTTC
>TRBD2|.|TRBV19|TRBJ2-2
CATLAGTNTGELFF
TGTGCCACACTAGCGGGAACGAACACCGGGGAGCTGTTTTTT
>.|.|TRBV7-8|TRBJ1-4
CASSLLAVGGEEKLFF
TGTGCCAGCAGCTTACTAGCCGTCGGAGGGGAGGAAAAACTGTTTTTT
>.|once|TRBV15|TRBJ2-5
CATSRDHQRETQYF
TGTGCCACCAGCAGAGACCATCAACGGGAGACCCAGTACTTC
>.|.|TRBV28|TRBJ1-3
CASSLAGSGNTIYF
TGTGCCAGCAGTTTAGCAGGTTCCGGAAACACCATATATTTT
>TRBD1|once|TRBV7-2|TRBJ2-7
CASSLYPDRVQYF
TGTGCCAGCAGCTTATATCCTGACAGGGTCCAGTACTTC
>TRBD2|.|TRBV2|TRBJ2-7
CASSESSGGTYEQYF
TGTGCCAGCAGTGAATCTAGCGGGGGAACCTACGAGCAGTACTTC
>.|.|TRBV28|TRBJ2-3
CASTVSGPTDTQYF
TGTGCCAGCACCGTTAGCGGACCCACAGATACGCAGTATTTT
>.|.|TRBV7-3|TRBJ2-3
CASSLTVPNTQYF
TGTGCCAGCAGCTTAACGGTCCCTAATACGCAGTATTTT
>TRBD2|.|TRBV7-2|TRBJ2-3
CASSLVPSGSTDTQYF
TGTGCCAGCAGCTTAGTCCCTAGCGGGAGTACAGATACGCAGTATTTT
>TRBD1|few|TRBV29-1|TRBJ1-2
CSVVWGTVTF
TGCAGCGTTGTCTGGGGGACAGTTACGTTC
>TRBD1|.|TRBV29-1|TRBJ2-2
CSVTQQGRGTGELFF
TGCAGCGTCACCCAACAGGGGCGAGGTACCGGGGAGCTGTTTTTT
>TRBD1|.|TRBV5-6|TRBJ1-4
CASSLVGTGGSEKLFF
TGTGCCAGCAGCTTGGTAGGGACAGGGGGCAGCGAAAAACTGTTTTTT
>.|.|TRBV19|TRBJ1-1
CASSPLGTAGYTEAFF
TGTGCCAGTAGTCCCCTGGGGACTGCCGGTTACACTGAAGCTTTCTTT
>.|.|TRBV5-6|TRBJ2-1
CASSLLDGSSYNEQFF
TGTGCCAGCAGCTTACTCGATGGGAGCTCCTACAATGAGCAGTTCTTC
>TRBD2|.|TRBV19|TRBJ2-3
CASSISGNRGDTQYF
TGTGCCAGTAGTATAAGCGGGAACCGAGGAGATACGCAGTATTTT
>TRBD1|few|TRBV2|TRBJ2-2
CASRVEPSGQWNTGELFF
TGTGCCAGCAGAGTTGAGCCCTCGGGACAGTGGAACACCGGGGAGCTGTTTTTT
>.|.|TRBV4-1|TRBJ2-3
CASSQGGGRSDTQYF
TGCGCCAGCAGCCAAGGGGGAGGACGCTCCGATACGCAGTATTTT
>TRBD1|once|TRBV28|TRBJ1-2
CASSLFVKGANGYTF
TGTGCCAGCAGTTTATTTGTAAAGGGGGCGAATGGCTACACCTTC
>.|.|TRBV5-1|TRBJ2-5
CASSPPSEAKTQYF
TGCGCCAGCAGCCCCCCTAGCGAGGCAAAGACCCAGTACTTC
>.|once|TRBV28|TRBJ2-5
CASSSIRWDTERGTQYF
TGTGCCAGCAGTTCCATTAGATGGGACACCGAGAGGGGGACCCAGTACTTC
>.|few|TRBV28|TRBJ1-6
CASSFVGLTSPLHF
TGTGCCAGCAGTTTTGTTGGACTTACTTCACCCCTCCACTTT
>.|few|TRBV11-2|TRBJ2-2
CASSFTTNTGELFF
TGTGCCAGCAGCTTTACTACGAACACCGGGGAGCTGTTTTTT
>TRBD1|.|TRBV3-1/TRBV3-2|TRBJ2-4
CASSPQGAGNIQYF
TGTGCCAGCAGCCCACAGGGGGCGGGTAACATTCAGTACTTC
>TRBD2|.|TRBV28|TRBJ2-7
CASSHIAGGPYEQYF
TGTGCCAGCAGTCACATAGCGGGAGGGCCCTACGAGCAGTACTTC
>TRBD1|.|TRBV3-1/TRBV3-2|TRBJ1-1
CASSQVSDRGRGTEAFF
TGTGCCAGCAGCCAAGTCTCGGACAGGGGCAGAGGCACTGAAGCTTTCTTT
>TRBD1|.|TRBV29-1|TRBJ1-1
CSARTGWTEAFF
TGCAGCGCTAGGACAGGGTGGACTGAAGCTTTCTTT
>.|.|TRBV7-6|TRBJ2-1
CASSFSSVSYNEQFF
TGTGCCAGCAGTTTCAGTAGCGTCTCCTACAATGAGCAGTTCTTC
>.|.|TRBV27|TRBJ2-7
CASSSNYEQYF
TGTGCCAGCAGTAGCAACTACGAGCAGTACTTC
>.|.|TRBV9|TRBJ2-2
CASSVMVGGTGELFF
TGTGCCAGCAGCGTAATGGTCGGGGGAACCGGGGAGCTGTTTTTT
>.|.|TRBV4-1|TRBJ2-3
CASSQQRRGYSTDTQYF
TGCGCCAGCAGCCAGCAACGGCGGGGTTATAGCACAGATACGCAGTATTTT
>.|.|TRBV6-2/TRBV6-3|TRBJ2-7
CASSRGGPYEQYF
TGTGCCAGCAGCCGAGGTGGTCCCTACGAGCAGTACTTC
>.|.|TRBV27|TRBJ2-7
CASSDRDSLGEQYF
TGTGCCAGCAGTGACCGGGACTCTTTGGGTGAGCAGTACTTC
>TRBD2|.|TRBV5-1|TRBJ2-1
CASSFSGRVYNEQFF
TGCGCCAGCAGCTTTAGCGGGAGGGTCTACAATGAGCAGTTCTTC
>.|.|TRBV27|TRBJ1-2
CASSLHGAQFNYGYTF
TGTGCCAGCAGTTTACACGGAGCCCAGTTTAACTATGGCTACACCTTC
>TRBD2|.|TRBV28|TRBJ2-7
CASSTGLAGARSYEQYF
TGTGCCAGCAGTACGGGACTAGCGGGAGCTCGGTCCTACGAGCAGTACTTC
>.|.|TRBV4-1|TRBJ2-3
CASSQGQGGHLKPTDTQYF
TGCGCCAGCAGCCAAGGGCAGGGTGGACACCTAAAGCCGACAGATACGCAGTATTTT
>TRBD2|once|TRBV19|TRBJ2-5
CASGWGRVSGSLQETQYF
TGTGCCAGTGGATGGGGTCGCGTAAGCGGGAGCCTCCAAGAGACCCAGTACTTC
>.|once|TRBV5-4|TRBJ1-2
CASSLGRDYGYTF
TGTGCCAGCAGCCTAGGACGGGATTATGGCTACACCTTC
>TRBD2|.|TRBV4-1|TRBJ2-7
CASSPLTSGRYEQYF
TGCGCCAGCAGCCCTCTCACTAGCGGGAGGTACGAGCAGTACTTC
>.|.|TRBV24-1|TRBJ2-7
CATSDFQAGSYEQYF
TGTGCCACCAGTGATTTTCAGGCAGGATCCTACGAGCAGTACTTC
>.|.|TRBV28|TRBJ1-6
CASSLYGTGTKNSPLHF
TGTGCCAGCAGTTTGTACGGTACAGGGACTAAAAATTCACCCCTCCACTTT
>.|.|TRBV2|TRBJ1-3
CASSVKSLSGNTIYF
TGTGCCAGCAGTGTTAAGAGCCTCTCTGGAAACACCATATATTTT
>TRBD1|.|TRBV28|TRBJ1-3
CASSLWGTVPGNTIYF
TGTGCCAGCAGTTTATGGGGGACAGTCCCTGGAAACACCATATATTTT
>.|.|TRBV2|TRBJ2-1
CASSQATDYNEQFF
TGTGCCAGCAGCCAAGCTACAGACTACAATGAGCAGTTCTTC
>TRBD1|few|TRBV3-1/TRBV3-2|TRBJ1-6
CASSRSQGEFLHF
TGTGCCAGCAGCCGGTCACAGGGGGAGTTCCTCCACTTT
>.|.|TRBV15|TRBJ1-1
CATSRGRANTEAFF
TGTGCCACCAGCAGAGGGAGAGCGAACACTGAAGCTTTCTTT
>.|.|TRBV5-5|TRBJ1-3
CASSNTRGGNTIYF
TGTGCCAGCAGCAACACCAGAGGAGGAAACACCATATATTTT